One T cell receptor (beta chain) is described in this entry. Its specific antigen is unknown. There are no base qualities to consult, and no much larger clone falls within one base. Per the germline V gene, MNHNS is the CDR1 and SASEGT is the CDR2. The CDR3 numbers 15 residues from cysteine through phenylalanine. Left in the record is the CDR3 DNA by itself, 45 bases read in frame from the first base. V loses 6 bases at its end and J loses 0 bases; junction bases beyond the gene matches: 3. The data were taken from a study of graft-versus-host responses after intestinal transplantation (dated by TCRdb to about 2021). Turning to the overall study: The transplants that recipients got were multivisceral, liver-intestinal, or isolated intestinal. After intestinal transplantation, graft-versus-host and host-versus-graft alloreactive T cell clones were followed in the graft, circulation and bone marrow using bulk TCR-beta CDR3 sequencing. Instead of going to the commercial service, samples from a few later patients were sequenced in-house on an Illumina MiSeq and processed with MiXCR. The cohort enrolled some 24 intestinal transplant recipients, one of whom was a retransplant, and a few patients without pretransplant specimens were excluded. To identify alloreactive clones, pre-transplant mixed lymphocyte reaction products were sequenced and then compared with unstimulated pre-transplant donor and recipient T cells. Anti-thymocyte globulin induction was given to all recipients, followed by maintenance tacrolimus and steroids for around three years. Donor T cell macrochimerism was defined as a peak of at least 4% donor T cells among recipient peripheral blood mononuclear cells. Beyond this particular receptor, the publication reports: The conclusions were limited by the relatively low number and heterogeneity of the intestinal transplant patients. GvH clones were found in recipient bone marrow, and some of the GvH clones appeared earlier in ileal mucosa or blood, which is consistent with an intestinal mucosal origin. Early after transplant, peak levels of circulating GvH clones were found to be associated with declines in HvG clones. In the allografts of patients with donor T cell macrochimerism, GvH to HvG T cell clonal ratios were high.

Library prep was done by the immunoSEQ multiplex PCR assay. For most patients, genomic DNA was subjected to high-throughput TCR-beta CDR3 sequencing by Adaptive Biotechnologies. From the authors' description of their analysis: TCR sequencing data for around 19 patients were retrieved from Adaptive's ImmunoSEQ software; a few other patients were processed with MiXCR and VDJtools. CDR3 nucleotide sequences shared between donor and recipient were removed because their origin could not be assigned. To be classed as alloreactive, a clone needed at least 2-fold expansion over unstimulated cells and a minimum CFSE-low frequency of 0.002% (template counts) or 0.001% (read counts). Clones detected in sequenced pre-transplant spleen, lymph node, or MLR CFSE-low populations of the donor or recipient were defined as mappable. The cumulative frequency of alloreactive clones was calculated as a percentage of all sequences, weighted by copy number. Drawn from immuneACCESS, this table holds only the in-frame rearrangements with V and J called that TCRdb kept. Clones are partly lost; checked studies trace under half to an unresolved V gene and leave the rest unexplained. V and J calls and clone size are those listed in that table; D and trimming were worked out from the DNA. The sample yields 3,000 to 4,000 clones; approximately 77% were counted once. Approximately 11% of the sample rests with the top ten.

Dithiothreitol, EDTA incubations and collagenase D digestion were used to isolate intraepithelial and lamina propria lymphocytes from graft specimens. Bulk TCR-beta sequencing was performed on serial intestinal graft biopsy specimens collected as late as 600 days after transplant. The chain uses TRBV6-1 and TRBJ1-5, and TRBD1 matches 9 of the central bases. The sample consisted of ileum tissue, taken about 1,000 days after intestinal transplantation. This TCR came from a human patient who received an intestinal transplant, so some T cells may come from the graft donor. CDR3 reads: CASRYRGLSNQPQHF. The DNA sequence is given as TGTGCCAGCAGATACAGGGGGCTTAGCAATCAGCCCCAGCATTTT.